This paragraph reports one T cell receptor beta chain. The sample is drawn from a study of blood T cell dynamics during melanoma immunotherapy. Generated by immunoSEQ multiplex PCR, the TCRdb table keeps only in-frame clones and is missing some. The sample holds around 6,200 clones, over 75% seen once. Time point indicated: week 3, after first cycle of checkpoint inhibitor. Sequencing used blood, obtained from a patient treated with checkpoint blockade. This sequence originates from a human donor with melanoma.

CDR3 nucleotides: TGTGCCAGCAGCTTAATCCCCGGGACAGTTACTGAAGCTTTCTTT. Protein sequence: CASSLIPGTVTEAFF. The V call is TRBV7-3, the J call TRBJ1-1; TRBD1 aligns across 7 bases. CDR3 length: 15 amino acids. With 1 base clipped from V and 5 bases from J, the junction kept 7 bases outside the gene matches. In germline, CDR1 is SGHTA, CDR2 FQGTGA. The full variable domain, in which reference TRBV7-3 and TRBJ1-1 provide the parts outside the CDR3, is GAGVSQTPSNKVTEKGKYVELRCDPISGHTALYWYRQSLGQGPEFLIYFQGTGAADDSGLPNDRFFAVRPEGSVSTLKIQRTERGDSAVYLCASSLIPGTVTEAFFGQGTRLTVV.